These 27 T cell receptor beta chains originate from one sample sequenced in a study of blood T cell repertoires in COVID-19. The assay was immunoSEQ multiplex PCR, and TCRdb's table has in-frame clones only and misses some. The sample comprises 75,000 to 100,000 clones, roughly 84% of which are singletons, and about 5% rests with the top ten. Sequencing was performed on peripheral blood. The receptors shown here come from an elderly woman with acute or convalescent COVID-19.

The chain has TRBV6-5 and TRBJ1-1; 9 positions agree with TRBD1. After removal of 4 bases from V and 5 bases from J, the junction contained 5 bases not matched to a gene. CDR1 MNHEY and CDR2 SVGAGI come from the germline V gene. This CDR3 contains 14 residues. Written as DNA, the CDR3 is TGTGCCAGCAGTTTTACAGGGGGCGAAACTGAAGCTTTCTTT. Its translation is CASSFTGGETEAFF.

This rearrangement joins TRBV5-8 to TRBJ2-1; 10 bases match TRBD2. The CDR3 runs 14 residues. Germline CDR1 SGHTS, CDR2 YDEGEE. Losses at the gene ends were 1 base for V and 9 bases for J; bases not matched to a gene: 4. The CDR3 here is CASSLRVAGGEQFF. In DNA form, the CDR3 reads TGTGCCAGCAGCTTGAGGGTAGCGGGAGGTGAGCAGTTCTTC.

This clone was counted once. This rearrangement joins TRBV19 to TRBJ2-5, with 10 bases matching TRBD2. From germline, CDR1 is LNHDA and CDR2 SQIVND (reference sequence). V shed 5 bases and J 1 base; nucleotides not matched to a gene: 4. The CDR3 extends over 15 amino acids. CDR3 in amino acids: CASSPLAGGQETQYF. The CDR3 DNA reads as TGTGCCAGTAGTCCCTTAGCGGGGGGCCAAGAGACCCAGTACTTC.

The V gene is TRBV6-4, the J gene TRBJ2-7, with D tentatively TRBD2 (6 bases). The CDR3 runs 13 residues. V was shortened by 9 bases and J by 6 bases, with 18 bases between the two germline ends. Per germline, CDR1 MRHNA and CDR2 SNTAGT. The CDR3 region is CASRGTSVFEQYF. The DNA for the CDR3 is TGTGCCAGTCGGGGGACTTCAGTCTTCGAGCAGTACTTC.

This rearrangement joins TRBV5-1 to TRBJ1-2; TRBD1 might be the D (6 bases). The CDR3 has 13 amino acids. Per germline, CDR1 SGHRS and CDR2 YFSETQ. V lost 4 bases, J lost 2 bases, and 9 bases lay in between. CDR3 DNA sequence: TGCGCCAGCAGCCCGGGACAAAACTATGGCTACACCTTC. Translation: CASSPGQNYGYTF.

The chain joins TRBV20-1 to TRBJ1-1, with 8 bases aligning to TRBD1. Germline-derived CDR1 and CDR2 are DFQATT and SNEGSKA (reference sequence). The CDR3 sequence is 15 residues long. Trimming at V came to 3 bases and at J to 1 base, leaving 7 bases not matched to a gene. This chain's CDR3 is CSASNSGGANTEAFF. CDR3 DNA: TGCAGTGCTAGTAACTCAGGGGGCGCGAACACTGAAGCTTTCTTT.

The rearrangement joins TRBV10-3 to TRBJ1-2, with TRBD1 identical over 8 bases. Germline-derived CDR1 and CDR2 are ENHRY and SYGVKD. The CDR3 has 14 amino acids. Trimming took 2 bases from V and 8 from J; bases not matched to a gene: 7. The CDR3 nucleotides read TGTGCCATCAGTGAGCTTGACAGGGGTGGGGGCTACACCTTC. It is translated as CAISELDRGGGYTF.

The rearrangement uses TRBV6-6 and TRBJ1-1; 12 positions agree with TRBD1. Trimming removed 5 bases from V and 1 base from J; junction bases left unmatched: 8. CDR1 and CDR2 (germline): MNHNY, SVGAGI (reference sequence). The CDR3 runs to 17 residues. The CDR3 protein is CASSRFGTGGANTEAFF. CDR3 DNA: TGTGCCAGCAGTCGGTTCGGGACAGGGGGCGCGAACACTGAAGCTTTCTTT.

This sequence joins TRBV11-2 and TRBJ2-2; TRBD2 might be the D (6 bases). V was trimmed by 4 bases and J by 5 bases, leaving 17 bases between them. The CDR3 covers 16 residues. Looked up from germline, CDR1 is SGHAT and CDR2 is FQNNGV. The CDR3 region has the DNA TGTGCCAGCAGCTCGCGGGGACGGCCTGGGACCGGGGAGCTGTTTTTT. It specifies CASSSRGRPGTGELFF. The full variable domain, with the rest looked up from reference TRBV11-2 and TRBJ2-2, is EAGVAQSPRYKIIEKRQSVAFWCNPISGHATLYWYQQILGQGPKLLIQFQNNGVVDDSQLPKDRFSAERLKGVDSTLKIQPAKLEDSAVYLCASSSRGRPGTGELFFGEGSRLTVL.

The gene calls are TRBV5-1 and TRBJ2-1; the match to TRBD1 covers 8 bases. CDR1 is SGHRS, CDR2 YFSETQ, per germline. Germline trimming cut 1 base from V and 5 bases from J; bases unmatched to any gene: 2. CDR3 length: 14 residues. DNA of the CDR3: TGCGCCAGCAGCTTGCGGACAGGGAACAATGAGCAGTTCTTC. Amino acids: CASSLRTGNNEQFF.

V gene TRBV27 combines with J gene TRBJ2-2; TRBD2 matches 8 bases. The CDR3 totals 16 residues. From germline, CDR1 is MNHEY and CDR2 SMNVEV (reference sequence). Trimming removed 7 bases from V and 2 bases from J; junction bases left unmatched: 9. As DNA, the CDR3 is TGTGCCAGCACCCTTAAAGCGGGGGTAAACACCGGGGAGCTGTTTTTT. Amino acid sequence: CASTLKAGVNTGELFF.

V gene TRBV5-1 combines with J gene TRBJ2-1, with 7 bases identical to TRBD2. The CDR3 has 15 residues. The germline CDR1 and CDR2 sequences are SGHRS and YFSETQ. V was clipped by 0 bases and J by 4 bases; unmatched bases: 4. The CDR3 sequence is CASSLGGGGYNEQFF. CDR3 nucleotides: TGCGCCAGCAGCTTGGGTGGCGGGGGATACAATGAGCAGTTCTTC.

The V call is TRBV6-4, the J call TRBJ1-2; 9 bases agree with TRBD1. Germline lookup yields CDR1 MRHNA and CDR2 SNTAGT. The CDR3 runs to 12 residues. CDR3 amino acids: CIFRDRDFGYTF. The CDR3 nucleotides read TGTATATTCCGGGACAGGGATTTTGGCTACACCTTC.

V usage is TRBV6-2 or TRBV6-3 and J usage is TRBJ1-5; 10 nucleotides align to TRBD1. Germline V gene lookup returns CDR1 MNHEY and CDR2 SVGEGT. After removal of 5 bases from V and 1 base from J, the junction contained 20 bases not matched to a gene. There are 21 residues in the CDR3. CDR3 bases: TGTGCCAGCAGTCCGCTTAGACTCCGGGACAGGGGACCGAGAAGCAATCAGCCCCAGCATTTT. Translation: CASSPLRLRDRGPRSNQPQHF.

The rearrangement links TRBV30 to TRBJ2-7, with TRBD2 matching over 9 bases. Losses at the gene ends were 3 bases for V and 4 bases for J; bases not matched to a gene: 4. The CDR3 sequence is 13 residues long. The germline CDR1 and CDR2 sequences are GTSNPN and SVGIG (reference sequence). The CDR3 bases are TGTGCCTGGAGAGGGGGACTAGCTTACGAGCAGTACTTC. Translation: CAWRGGLAYEQYF.

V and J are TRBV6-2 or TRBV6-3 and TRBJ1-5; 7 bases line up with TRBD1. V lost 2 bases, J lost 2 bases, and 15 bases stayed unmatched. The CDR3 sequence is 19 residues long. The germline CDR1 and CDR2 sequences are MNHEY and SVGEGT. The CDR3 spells CASSYDPRQGGLGNQPQHF. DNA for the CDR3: TGTGCCAGCAGTTACGACCCACGGCAGGGGGGATTGGGCAATCAGCCCCAGCATTTT.

CDR3 loop: CSVDRTGELFF. CDR3 sequence (DNA): TGCAGCGTTGATCGCACCGGGGAGCTGTTTTTT. The chain carries TRBV29-1 and TRBJ2-2; D is uncertain. CDR3 size: 11 residues. Trimming took 3 bases from V and 4 from J, leaving 3 bases between them. Germline V gene sequence: CDR1 SQVTM, CDR2 ANQGSEA.

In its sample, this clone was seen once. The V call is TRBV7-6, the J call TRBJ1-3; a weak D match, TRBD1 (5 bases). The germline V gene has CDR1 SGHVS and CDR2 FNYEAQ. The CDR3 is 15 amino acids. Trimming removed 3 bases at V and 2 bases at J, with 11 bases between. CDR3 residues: CASSLDQGTGNTIYF. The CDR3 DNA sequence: TGTGCCAGCAGCTTGGACCAGGGCACTGGAAACACCATATATTTT.

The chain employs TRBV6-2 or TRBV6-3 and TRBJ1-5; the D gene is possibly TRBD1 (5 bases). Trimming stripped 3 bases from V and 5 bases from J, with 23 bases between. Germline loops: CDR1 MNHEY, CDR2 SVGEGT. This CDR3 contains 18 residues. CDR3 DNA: TGTGCCAGCAGTTATGCGGGGCGGCGTCCTACCGAGGATCAGCCCCAGCATTTT. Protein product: CASSYAGRRPTEDQPQHF.

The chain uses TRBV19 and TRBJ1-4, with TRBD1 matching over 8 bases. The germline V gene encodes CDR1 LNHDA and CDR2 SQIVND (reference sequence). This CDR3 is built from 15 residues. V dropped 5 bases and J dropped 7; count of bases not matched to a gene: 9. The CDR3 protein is CASSLGQGGGEKLFF. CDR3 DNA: TGTGCCAGTAGTCTCGGACAGGGCGGTGGTGAAAAACTGTTTTTT.

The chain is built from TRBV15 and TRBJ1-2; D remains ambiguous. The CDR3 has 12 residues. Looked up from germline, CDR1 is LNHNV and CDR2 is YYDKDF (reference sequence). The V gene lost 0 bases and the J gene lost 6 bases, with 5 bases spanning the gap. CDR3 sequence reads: CATSRDSNGYTF. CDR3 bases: TGTGCCACCAGCAGAGATTCTAATGGCTACACCTTC.

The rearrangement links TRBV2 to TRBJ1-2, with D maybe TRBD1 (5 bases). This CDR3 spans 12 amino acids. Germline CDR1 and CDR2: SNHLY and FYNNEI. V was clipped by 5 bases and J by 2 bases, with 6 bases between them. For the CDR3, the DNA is TGTGCCAGCAGTCGGGGGAACTATGGCTACACCTTC. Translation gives CASSRGNYGYTF.

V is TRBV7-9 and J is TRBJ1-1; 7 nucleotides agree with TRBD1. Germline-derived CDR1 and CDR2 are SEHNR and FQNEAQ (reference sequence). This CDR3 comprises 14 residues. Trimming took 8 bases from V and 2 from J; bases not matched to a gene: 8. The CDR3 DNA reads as TGTGCCAGCGCTTACACAGGGGCCAACACTGAAGCTTTCTTT. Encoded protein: CASAYTGANTEAFF.

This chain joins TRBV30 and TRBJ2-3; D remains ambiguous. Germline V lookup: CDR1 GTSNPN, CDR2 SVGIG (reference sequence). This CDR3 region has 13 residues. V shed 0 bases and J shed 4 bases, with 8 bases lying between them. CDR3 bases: TGTGCCTGGAGTGTCGAGAGCCCAGATACGCAGTATTTT. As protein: CAWSVESPDTQYF. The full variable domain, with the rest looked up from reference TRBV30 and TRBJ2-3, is SQTIHQWPATLVQPVGSPLSLECTVEGTSNPNLYWYRQAAGRGLQLLFYSVGIGQISSEVPQNLSASRPQDRQFILSSKKLLLSDSGFYLCAWSVESPDTQYFGPGTRLTVL.

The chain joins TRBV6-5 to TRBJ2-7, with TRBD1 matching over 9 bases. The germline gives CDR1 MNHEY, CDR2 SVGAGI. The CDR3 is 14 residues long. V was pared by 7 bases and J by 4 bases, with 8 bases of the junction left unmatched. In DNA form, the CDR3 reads TGTGCCAGCAACCGTGGGGACAGGGAGTACGAGCAGTACTTC. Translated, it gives CASNRGDREYEQYF.

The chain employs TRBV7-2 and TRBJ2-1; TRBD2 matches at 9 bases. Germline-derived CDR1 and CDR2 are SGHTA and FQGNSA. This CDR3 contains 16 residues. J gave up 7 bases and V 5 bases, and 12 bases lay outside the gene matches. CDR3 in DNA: TGTGCCAGCAGCCCCTTTGGAATAGCGGGAGTTAATGAGCAGTTCTTC. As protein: CASSPFGIAGVNEQFF.

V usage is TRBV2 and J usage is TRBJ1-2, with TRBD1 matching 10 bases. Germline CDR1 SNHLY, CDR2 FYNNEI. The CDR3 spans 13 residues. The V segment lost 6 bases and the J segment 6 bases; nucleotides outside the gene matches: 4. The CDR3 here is CASSPGQGNGYTF. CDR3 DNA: TGTGCCAGCAGCCCGGGACAGGGGAATGGCTACACCTTC. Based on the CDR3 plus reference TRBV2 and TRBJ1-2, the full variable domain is EPEVTQTPSHQVTQMGQEVILRCVPISNHLYFYWYRQILGQKVEFLVSFYNNEISEKSEIFDDQFSVERPDGSNFTLKIRSTKLEDSAMYFCASSPGQGNGYTFGSGTRLTVV.